This T cell receptor (beta chain) comes out of a study of vaccination and CD4 T cells after COVID-19. Treatment indicated: roughly 11-day PBMC culture with coronavirus spike peptide pools or control peptides (ViraFEST assay). As to this clonotype: The target antigen is unknown.

The germline V gene encodes CDR1 MNHNS and CDR2 SASEGT. The CDR3 consists of 15 residues. V lost 4 bases and J 4 bases, leaving 13 bases between the germline ends. Cultured CD4+ T-cell DNA underwent Oncomine TCR Beta short-read sequencing. Via MiXCR, TCRdb re-called the PCR reads, giving one row per CDR3 protein. The data hold approximately 14,000 distinct CDR3 sequences, with around 74% observed a single time. The chain employs TRBV6-1 and TRBJ2-2, with D possibly matching TRBD2 (5 bases). Input material: CD4+ T cells from blood, cultured in vitro. The TCR sequence derives from a human donor who had recovered from COVID-19. CDR3 coding DNA: TGTGCCAGCAGTGCGGGTAGCGCGGGCACCGGGGAGCTGTTTTTT. This gives the protein CASSAGSAGTGELFF.